This T cell receptor beta chain was sequenced in a study of blood T cell repertoires in COVID-19. Generated by immunoSEQ multiplex PCR, the TCRdb table keeps only in-frame clones and is missing some. The sample carries about 230,000 clones, around 84% recorded once. This CDR3 comprises 13 residues. The germline V gene has CDR1 SEHNR and CDR2 FQNEAQ (reference sequence). V gave up 5 bases and J gave up 0 bases, with 8 bases separating them. The V gene is TRBV7-9, the J gene TRBJ2-7; the D gene is possibly TRBD1 (5 bases). The receptor comes from a man aged 45 to 65 with COVID-19, enrolled during active disease. The specimen sequenced was peripheral blood. The DNA of the CDR3 is TGTGCCAGCAGCCCTGGACACTCCTACGAGCAGTACTTC. Amino acid sequence: CASSPGHSYEQYF.